The 16 T cell receptor beta chains reported below all come from one sample, sequenced in a study of response to subunit inactivated influenza vaccine. A single record per CDR3 protein comes from TCRdb applying MiXCR to the RT-PCR reads. The sample has around 650,000 distinct CDR3 sequences, approximately 15% seen once; the top ten hold roughly 11%. Here the sequenced sample was PBMCs from blood, taken about 11 days after vaccination. The receptors here all came from a man in his fifties who received an inactivated influenza vaccine.

This clonotype was seen a handful of times. The chain employs TRBV7-9 and TRBJ2-3; TRBD1 matches 7 bases. The CDR3 contains 15 residues. CDR1 and CDR2 (germline): SEHNR, FQNEAQ (reference sequence). The junction had 7 bases not matched to a gene; V was cut back by 6 bases and J by 1 base. The CDR3, as DNA: TGTGCCAGCAGTCCTCGACAGGGAGGCACAGATACGCAGTATTTT. It encodes CASSPRQGGTDTQYF.

This clonotype was observed a few times. This clone may be a read error of a much larger clone one base away. V and J are TRBV12-3 or TRBV12-4 and TRBJ1-2; 8 nucleotides match TRBD1. After removal of 6 bases from V and 6 bases from J, the junction contained 6 bases not matched to a gene. The CDR3 runs 13 residues. The CDR3: CASSHETGDGYTF. The CDR3 region has the DNA TGTGCCAGCAGCCACGAGACAGGGGATGGCTACACCTTC.

This clonotype was detected ten times or more. J is TRBJ2-1 and V is TRBV3-1; the D gene is possibly TRBD1 (6 bases). CDR1 and CDR2 (germline): LGHDT, YNNKEL (reference sequence). The CDR3 sequence is 13 residues long. Trimming removed 4 bases at V and 6 bases at J, with 10 bases between. The CDR3 spells CASSLRGINEQFF. CDR3 nucleotides: TGTGCCAGCAGCCTCAGGGGAATCAATGAGCAGTTCTTC.

V and J are TRBV20-1 and TRBJ2-7; TRBD1 or TRBD2 may be the D gene (5 bases each). The germline V gene encodes CDR1 DFQATT and CDR2 SNEGSKA (reference sequence). The CDR3 sequence is 14 residues long. Trimming stripped 3 bases from V and 5 bases from J, with 17 bases between. The CDR3 sequence is CSASRDGVYDEQYF. The CDR3 DNA reads TGCAGTGCTAGCCGGGACGGGGTTTATGACGAGCAGTACTTC.

This clonotype has just a few counts. The V gene is TRBV5-1, the J gene TRBJ2-5; D is uncertain. This CDR3 spans 13 amino acids. Germline CDR1 is SGHRS and CDR2 is YFSETQ. The V end was cut by 2 bases, the J end by 2 bases, with 7 bases between. In DNA form, the CDR3 reads TGCGCCAGCAGCTTTCGGCAACAAGAGACCCAGTACTTC. This encodes CASSFRQQETQYF.

This clonotype occurred a few times. The V call is TRBV9, the J call TRBJ2-2, with D perhaps matching TRBD1 or TRBD2 (5 bases each). Germline CDR1 is SGDLS and CDR2 is YYNGEE. V lost 0 bases and J lost 7, with 13 bases in between. The CDR3 extends over 15 amino acids. The CDR3 DNA sequence: TGTGCCAGCAGCGTAGTTCCCGGGGCTAGCGGGGAGCTGTTTTTT. This codes for CASSVVPGASGELFF.

Many counts were recorded for this clonotype. V is TRBV12-3 or TRBV12-4 and J is TRBJ2-1, with a weak D call TRBD2 (6 bases). V dropped 6 bases and J dropped 9 bases, with 15 bases sitting between them. This CDR3 spans 13 amino acids. Here the CDR3 DNA reads TGTGCCAGCAGCCGCTGGAGGGCGAGTGAGCAGTTCTTC. Its translation is CASSRWRASEQFF.

This chain connects TRBV12-3 or TRBV12-4 to TRBJ2-4, with 7 bases that match TRBD2. The CDR3 is 16 amino acids. Germline trimming cut 2 bases from V and 1 base from J; bases unmatched to any gene: 5. The CDR3 region has the DNA TGTGCCAGCAGTTTACAAGGCGGGAGCGCCAAAAACATTCAGTACTTC. Amino acid sequence: CASSLQGGSAKNIQYF.

The chain joins TRBV11-2 to TRBJ1-2; no firm D call. The germline gives CDR1 SGHAT, CDR2 FQNNGV. V was shortened by 6 bases and J by 4 bases, with 12 bases between the two germline ends. The CDR3 length is 13 residues. In DNA, the CDR3 is TGTGCCAGCAGTATTGGGCGAACCTATGGCTACACCTTC. It yields the protein CASSIGRTYGYTF.

This chain connects TRBV29-1 to TRBJ2-3; possibly TRBD1 for D (6 bases). CDR1 SQVTM and CDR2 ANQGSEA come from the germline V gene. V dropped 6 bases and J dropped 8 bases, with 15 bases sitting between them. This CDR3 has 12 amino acids. CDR3 in amino acids: CSVATGPGTQYF. The CDR3 DNA reads TGCAGCGTAGCAACAGGGCCCGGTACGCAGTATTTT.

This clonotype occurred a few times. The genes are TRBV6-1 and TRBJ2-3; the match to TRBD1 covers 8 bases. This CDR3 contains 15 residues. The V and J ends lost 6 bases and 4 bases, in that order; junction bases with no gene match: 9. Germline CDR1 reads MNHNS; CDR2 reads SASEGT. The CDR3 bases are TGTGCCAGCAGCGACCCAGGGGGCTGGGCAGATACGCAGTATTTT. The encoded protein is CASSDPGGWADTQYF.

This clonotype was counted a few times. The CDR3 sequence is CSARADRGQVPGYTF. CDR3 in DNA: TGCAGTGCTAGAGCGGACAGGGGGCAAGTCCCTGGCTACACCTTC. This rearrangement joins TRBV20-1 to TRBJ1-2, with 11 bases matching TRBD1. The CDR3 sequence is 15 residues long. Germline CDR1 and CDR2: DFQATT and SNEGSKA (reference sequence). V shed 1 base, J shed 7 bases, and the junction held 8 bases outside the gene matches.

The chain combines TRBV5-1 with TRBJ2-7; TRBD2 aligns across 11 bases. J lost 3 bases, V lost 4 bases, and 3 bases had no gene match. The germline V gene encodes CDR1 SGHRS and CDR2 YFSETQ. There are 14 residues in the CDR3. The DNA for the CDR3 is TGCGCCAGCAGCAAGACTAGCGGGAACTACGAGCAGTACTTC. It encodes CASSKTSGNYEQYF.

This clonotype turned up a few times. The rearrangement links TRBV24-1 to TRBJ2-3, with D uncertain. V was pared by 0 bases and J by 4 bases, with 7 bases between. Germline V gives CDR1 KGHDR, CDR2 SFDVKD. The CDR3 is made up of 14 amino acids. The CDR3 reads CATSDLSAADTQYF. The CDR3 nucleotides are TGTGCCACCAGTGATTTGTCGGCGGCAGATACGCAGTATTTT.

The chain uses TRBV7-2 and TRBJ2-5; 10 bases line up with TRBD1. The CDR3 covers 16 residues. J was trimmed by 0 bases and V by 5 bases; bases with no gene match: 6. CDR1 and CDR2 from the germline V gene are SGHTA and FQGNSA. CDR3 sequence reads: CASSRRDRGNQETQYF. In nucleotides, the CDR3 is TGTGCCAGCAGCAGACGGGACAGGGGAAACCAAGAGACCCAGTACTTC.

The chain employs TRBV20-1 and TRBJ2-3; 7 nucleotides line up with TRBD2. V trimming: 0 bases; J trimming: 2 bases; junction bases outside the gene matches: 8. The CDR3 sequence is 16 residues long. Germline lookup yields CDR1 DFQATT and CDR2 SNEGSKA (reference sequence). The CDR3 here is CSARDPPAGSTDTQYF. CDR3 DNA sequence: TGCAGTGCTAGAGATCCCCCAGCGGGGTCCACAGATACGCAGTATTTT.